The 12 T cell receptor beta chains given below trace back to one sample, sequenced in a study of blood T cells in healthy people across ages. A second PCR, run for about 7 to 11 cycles, used a sample-barcoded 5' primer plus a J-beta primer mix. TCRdb processed the 5' RACE reads anew with MiXCR; each CDR3 protein has one entry. The data contain about a million distinct CDR3 sequences, around 49% of them seen just once; the ten biggest clones take up roughly 13%. The specimen sequenced was blood. These receptors were taken from a man aged 30 to 39 in good health.

The chain is built from TRBV7-2 and TRBJ2-1; 12 bases are a match to TRBD2. V shed 6 bases and J 7 bases; nucleotides not matched to a gene: 10. The germline V gene has CDR1 SGHTA and CDR2 FQGNSA. There are 16 residues in the CDR3. This CDR3 reads CASRSGLAGKGNEQFF. The CDR3 DNA follows: TGTGCCAGCAGGTCAGGACTAGCGGGGAAAGGGAATGAGCAGTTCTTC.

J is TRBJ2-7 and V is TRBV4-3; D call uncertain. Trimming removed 1 base from V and 5 bases from J, with 12 bases in between. Germline values: CDR1 LGHNA, CDR2 YSLEER. The CDR3 spans 14 residues. The CDR3 sequence: CASSQGVGVNEQYF. DNA of the CDR3: TGCGCCAGCAGCCAAGGGGTTGGTGTCAACGAGCAGTACTTC.

This clonotype was recorded a few times. V and J are TRBV6-5 and TRBJ2-6; D not resolved. Germline V gives CDR1 MNHEY, CDR2 SVGAGI. V lost 0 bases and J 2 bases, leaving 5 bases between the germline ends. The CDR3 extends over 15 amino acids. CDR3 bases: TGTGCCAGCAGTTACTCCCCAGCTGGGGCCAACGTCCTGACTTTC. Translating gives CASSYSPAGANVLTF.

This clonotype has just one count. This chain uses TRBV7-9 with TRBJ2-4; D possibly corresponds to TRBD1 (5 bases). V was shortened by 5 bases and J by 0 bases, with 11 bases between the two germline ends. The CDR3 extends over 15 amino acids. Germline V gene sequence: CDR1 SEHNR, CDR2 FQNEAQ (reference sequence). CDR3 DNA sequence: TGTGCCAGCAGCGATACTCAGGGAGCCAAAAACATTCAGTACTTC. As protein: CASSDTQGAKNIQYF.

CDR3 protein: CASSSRETQFF. The CDR3 DNA reads TGTGCCAGCAGTTCACGGGAGACCCAGTTCTTC. This sequence joins TRBV12-3 or TRBV12-4 and TRBJ2-1; D might be TRBD2 (6 bases). The CDR3 runs 11 residues. V shed 4 bases and J shed 13 bases, with 11 bases lying between them.

The chain employs TRBV10-3 and TRBJ2-4; D is unclear. Germline assignment: CDR1 ENHRY and CDR2 SYGVKD. With 0 bases removed from V and 6 bases from J, the gap between germline ends came to 9 bases. CDR3 length: 14 residues. The DNA for the CDR3 is TGTGCCATCAGTGAGTCCGGGCATACAAACATTCAGTACTTC. Translated, it gives CAISESGHTNIQYF.

The J gene is TRBJ2-7, the V gene TRBV5-1, with 8 nucleotides matching TRBD1. The CDR3 totals 14 residues. V was pared by 4 bases and J by 7 bases, with 10 bases of the junction left unmatched. In germline, CDR1 is SGHRS, CDR2 YFSETQ. The CDR3 region is CASSGRQGAEEQYF. The CDR3 coding sequence is TGCGCCAGCAGCGGTAGGCAGGGGGCGGAAGAGCAGTACTTC.

The rearrangement uses TRBV7-9 and TRBJ1-2; TRBD1 might be the D (6 bases). Germline V gene sequence: CDR1 SEHNR, CDR2 FQNEAQ (reference sequence). The CDR3 has 16 amino acids. Trimming pared 5 bases from V and 1 base from J, leaving 17 bases between. The DNA of the CDR3 is TGTGCCAGCAGCCACATCGACAGGCGACATAACTATGGCTACACCTTC. It codes for CASSHIDRRHNYGYTF.

This clonotype was seen ten or more times. The chain employs TRBV6-2 or TRBV6-3 and TRBJ1-6; tentatively, D is TRBD1 (5 bases). CDR1 MNHEY and CDR2 SVGEGT come from the germline V gene. The V end lost 8 bases, the J end lost 8 bases, and 16 bases lay between the germline ends. This CDR3 region has 14 residues. CDR3 in DNA: TGTGCCAGCCACCGGGACCTCGCAGATTCACCCCTCCACTTT. Its translation: CASHRDLADSPLHF.

This clonotype was found a few times. The chain combines TRBV28 with TRBJ2-5; either TRBD1 or TRBD2 may supply D (5 bases each). Germline loops: CDR1 MDHEN, CDR2 SYDVKM. Trimming removed 3 bases from V and 2 bases from J, with 19 bases in between. This CDR3 has 17 residues. CDR3 sequence: CASSFWGSLPSQETQYF. CDR3 nucleotide sequence: TGTGCCAGCAGTTTTTGGGGGTCTCTGCCATCACAAGAGACCCAGTACTTC.

The V and J genes are TRBV6-7 and TRBJ2-7; D possibly matches TRBD1 or TRBD2 (5 bases each). TRBV6-7 is an ORF; its function is uncertain. The CDR3 contains 15 residues. The ends were cut back, 7 bases at V and 1 base at J, with 17 bases in the middle. CDR3 nucleotide sequence: TGTGCCAGCAATTCCTACATGGGGGAGTCCTACGAGCAGTACTTC. This sequence encodes CASNSYMGESYEQYF.

V and J are TRBV7-9 and TRBJ2-5, with 7 positions matching TRBD1. This CDR3 has 17 residues. Germline V gene lookup returns CDR1 SEHNR and CDR2 FQNEAQ (reference sequence). Trimming cost V 6 bases and J 2 bases; bases outside gene matches: 15. In DNA form, the CDR3 reads TGTGCCAGCAGAACAATTAGGGACAGTAGGCCACAAGAGACCCAGTACTTC. Protein product: CASRTIRDSRPQETQYF. Looking up the rest from reference TRBV7-9 and TRBJ2-5 gives the full variable domain: DTGVSQNPRHKITKRGQNVTFRCDPISEHNRLYWYRQTLGQGPEFLTYFQNEAQLEKSRLLSDRFSAERPKGSFSTLEIQRTEQGDSAMYLCASRTIRDSRPQETQYFGPGTRLLVL.